The rows below give T cell receptor beta chains drawn from one sample of a study of T cell responses to AZD1222 COVID-19 vaccine. The data were produced by immunoSEQ multiplex PCR, yet TCRdb's version contains in-frame clones alone and is incomplete. This sample has more than 150,000 clones, with about 92% found just once. The sample consisted of peripheral blood, taken 28 days after the second AZD1222 dose. The source of these receptors is an adult who received the AZD1222 COVID-19 vaccine. Each CDR3 is given with its conserved first and last residue. D genes are given only for firm matches. Rows may omit the clone size; those that give it use once, few, many or a size class.

D: NA; V: TRBV30; size: NA; J: TRBJ2-1; DNA: TGTGCCTGGAGGACATTAACAGGAATCTCCTCCTACAATGAGCAGTTCTTC; CDR3: CAWRTLTGISSYNEQFF
D: TRBD1; V: TRBV25-1; size: NA; J: TRBJ2-2; DNA: TGTGCCAGCGAGGGGACAGGCACCGGGGAGCTGTTTTTT; CDR3: CASEGTGTGELFF
D: TRBD1; V: TRBV7-2; size: NA; J: TRBJ1-1; DNA: TGTGCCAGCAGTCCCTCCCCAGGGGGCACTGAAGCTTTCTTT; CDR3: CASSPSPGGTEAFF
D: NA; V: TRBV6-5; size: NA; J: TRBJ1-1; DNA: TGTGCCAGCAGTCCGTCCTACGGGCCCGCGAAAGCTTTCTTT; CDR3: CASSPSYGPAKAFF
D: NA; V: TRBV28; size: NA; J: TRBJ2-1; DNA: TGTGCCAGCAGTCCCGGTGGGGGGACCTCCTACAATGAGCAGTTCTTC; CDR3: CASSPGGGTSYNEQFF
D: TRBD1; V: TRBV5-1; size: few; J: TRBJ1-2; DNA: TGCGCCAGCAGCTTGGGGGACAGGAACTATGGCTACACCTTC; CDR3: CASSLGDRNYGYTF
D: TRBD1; V: TRBV24-1; size: once; J: TRBJ1-4; DNA: TGTGCCACCAGCACCAACCCCGGGACAGGGGGCCTCGTTGCAACTAATGAAAAACTGTTTTTT; CDR3: CATSTNPGTGGLVATNEKLFF
D: NA; V: TRBV27; size: NA; J: TRBJ1-2; DNA: TGTGCCAGCAGTTCCACCGGGGGGGCAGGGGGCTACACCTTC; CDR3: CASSSTGGAGGYTF
D: NA; V: TRBV25-1; size: NA; J: TRBJ1-1; DNA: TGTGCCAGCAGGTCGACAGCGTCCGGGGCTTTCTTT; CDR3: CASRSTASGAFF
D: NA; V: TRBV7-2; size: few; J: TRBJ1-5; DNA: TGTGCCAGCAGCCAGGACAGTTCCTATCAGCCCCAGCATTTT; CDR3: CASSQDSSYQPQHF
D: NA; V: TRBV7-7; size: NA; J: TRBJ1-4; DNA: TGTGCTAGCAGCCAGGACCTTTCTAATGAAAAACTGTTTTTT; CDR3: CASSQDLSNEKLFF
D: TRBD2; V: TRBV6-2/TRBV6-3; size: NA; J: TRBJ2-1; DNA: TGTGCCAGCAGTTACCAGCCGGCGGGAGTGGGCGAGCAGTTCTTC; CDR3: CASSYQPAGVGEQFF
D: NA; V: TRBV4-2; size: NA; J: TRBJ1-1; DNA: TGTGCCAGCAGCCGGGGGGTTGGAGGGGGTTTGAACACTGAAGCTTTCTTT; CDR3: CASSRGVGGGLNTEAFF
D: NA; V: TRBV5-1; size: NA; J: TRBJ2-7; DNA: TGCGCCAGCAGCCGTGCTACCGGGACGGCGTATAGTTGGGAGCAGTACTTC; CDR3: CASSRATGTAYSWEQYF
D: TRBD1; V: TRBV3-1/TRBV3-2; size: NA; J: TRBJ1-3; DNA: TGTGCCAGCAGCCAGACAGGGGTCAGTGGAAACACCATATATTTT; CDR3: CASSQTGVSGNTIYF
D: TRBD1; V: TRBV28; size: NA; J: TRBJ1-5; DNA: TGTGCCAGCAGTAGATGGCCTTTGGGGACAGGTGTAAGGAATCAGCCCCAGCATTTT; CDR3: CASSRWPLGTGVRNQPQHF
D: TRBD1; V: TRBV7-6; size: NA; J: TRBJ2-1; DNA: TGTGCCAGCAGCCGAGGGACAGGGGAGGGTAATGAGCAGTTCTTC; CDR3: CASSRGTGEGNEQFF
D: TRBD1; V: TRBV4-1; size: NA; J: TRBJ2-3; DNA: TGCGCCAGCAGCCAAGCCGGACAGGGTGGGGATACGCAGTATTTT; CDR3: CASSQAGQGGDTQYF
D: TRBD1; V: TRBV27; size: NA; J: TRBJ2-7; DNA: TGTGCCAGCAGTGTAACAGGGGGGTACGAGCAGTACTTC; CDR3: CASSVTGGYEQYF
D: NA; V: TRBV24-1; size: NA; J: TRBJ2-3; DNA: TGTGCCACCAAGGGCTGGGCCCTAGGGAAGCACACAGATACGCAGTATTTT; CDR3: CATKGWALGKHTDTQYF
D: TRBD2; V: TRBV5-1; size: NA; J: TRBJ2-1; DNA: TGCGCCAGCAGCTTGGCCGCATTTAGCGGGAGCCCTTTCGAAGAGCAGTTCTTC; CDR3: CASSLAAFSGSPFEEQFF
D: NA; V: TRBV6-5; size: NA; J: TRBJ1-2; DNA: TGTGCCAGCAGTTACGGCCGGAGCTATGGCTACACCTTC; CDR3: CASSYGRSYGYTF
D: NA; V: TRBV7-2; size: NA; J: TRBJ1-5; DNA: TGTGCCAGCAGCTTAGAAAGGGCAAGCAATCAGCCCCAGCATTTT; CDR3: CASSLERASNQPQHF
D: NA; V: TRBV29-1; size: NA; J: TRBJ2-7; DNA: TGCAGCGTTGGGCAGGGTCACGACGAGCAGTACTTC; CDR3: CSVGQGHDEQYF
D: NA; V: TRBV1; size: NA; J: TRBJ2-7; DNA: TGCACCAGCAGCCAAGAGGTAGGACGACAGTCGGAGGGTTATTCCTACGAGCAGTACTTC; CDR3: CTSSQEVGRQSEGYSYEQYF
D: NA; V: TRBV7-3; size: once; J: TRBJ2-1; DNA: TGTGCCAGCAGCTTAACTGGGCTAGTAGGCGAGCAGTTCTTC; CDR3: CASSLTGLVGEQFF
D: NA; V: TRBV6-1; size: NA; J: TRBJ1-5; DNA: TGTGCCAGCAGTGGCAGTTGGGGGCAGGATTATCAGCCCCAGCATTTT; CDR3: CASSGSWGQDYQPQHF
D: NA; V: TRBV2; size: NA; J: TRBJ1-5; DNA: TGTGCCAGCAGTGAGGGGGGGGGCGGCCCGAATCAGCCCCAGCATTTT; CDR3: CASSEGGGGPNQPQHF
D: NA; V: TRBV3-1/TRBV3-2; size: NA; J: TRBJ1-3; DNA: TGTGCCAGCAGAGATGGAAACACCATATATTTT; CDR3: CASRDGNTIYF
D: NA; V: TRBV3-1/TRBV3-2; size: NA; J: TRBJ2-7; DNA: TGTGCCAGCAGCCAAGAAGGCGTGCAGTACTTC; CDR3: CASSQEGVQYF
D: NA; V: TRBV25-1; size: NA; J: TRBJ1-1; DNA: TGTGCCAGCAGTGAGGGTCGATTCACTGAAGCTTTCTTT; CDR3: CASSEGRFTEAFF
D: NA; V: TRBV27; size: NA; J: TRBJ1-1; DNA: TGTGCCAGCAGTTTATCGGGCCAAGTCGGTATCTTCTTT; CDR3: CASSLSGQVGIFF
D: NA; V: TRBV19; size: NA; J: TRBJ1-1; DNA: TGTGCCAGTAGATGGGAGGGCACTGAAGCTTTCTTT; CDR3: CASRWEGTEAFF
D: NA; V: TRBV14; size: NA; J: TRBJ2-7; DNA: TGTGCCAGCAGCCAAGAGTCGGAGCTAGCGATTTCCTACGAGCAGTACTTC; CDR3: CASSQESELAISYEQYF
D: NA; V: TRBV5-6; size: NA; J: TRBJ1-6; DNA: TGTGCCAGCAGCTTCCGGGCGGTAAATTCACCCCTCCACTTT; CDR3: CASSFRAVNSPLHF
D: NA; V: TRBV15; size: NA; J: TRBJ1-2; DNA: TGTGCCACCAGCAGAGGAACGGGAGGTAATGGCTACACCTTC; CDR3: CATSRGTGGNGYTF
D: TRBD2; V: TRBV3-1/TRBV3-2; size: NA; J: TRBJ2-7; DNA: TGTGCCAGCAGCCAAGTGAGCGGGAGGGCCGGGAACGAGCAGTACTTC; CDR3: CASSQVSGRAGNEQYF
D: NA; V: TRBV30; size: NA; J: TRBJ1-2; DNA: TGTGCCTGGATACCGGGATACAGCTATGGCTACACCTTC; CDR3: CAWIPGYSYGYTF
D: NA; V: TRBV7-9; size: NA; J: TRBJ1-3; DNA: TGTGCCAGCATCGGGGGGAACGGAAACACCATATATTTT; CDR3: CASIGGNGNTIYF
D: NA; V: TRBV29-1; size: NA; J: TRBJ1-1; DNA: TGCAGCGTTGGCCAGGGTGGCACTGAAGCTTTCTTT; CDR3: CSVGQGGTEAFF
D: TRBD2; V: TRBV6-5; size: NA; J: TRBJ2-3; DNA: TGTGCCAGCAGGAGCGGGGGCGGAGGGGATACGCAGTATTTT; CDR3: CASRSGGGGDTQYF
D: NA; V: TRBV7-8; size: NA; J: TRBJ1-5; DNA: TGTGCCAGCAGCTTCCTCGGGGGGAGCAATCAGCCCCAGCATTTT; CDR3: CASSFLGGSNQPQHF
D: NA; V: TRBV18; size: NA; J: TRBJ1-1; DNA: TGTGCCAGCTCACCTAACGGTGGAGGCACTGAAGCTTTCTTT; CDR3: CASSPNGGGTEAFF
D: NA; V: TRBV19; size: NA; J: TRBJ1-5; DNA: TGTGCCAGTAGTATCACGACCAATCAGCCCCAGCATTTT; CDR3: CASSITTNQPQHF
D: NA; V: TRBV7-9; size: NA; J: TRBJ1-5; DNA: TGTGCCAGCAGCTGGGGATCAGGCAATAATCAGCCCCAGCATTTT; CDR3: CASSWGSGNNQPQHF
D: NA; V: TRBV29-1; size: NA; J: TRBJ2-7; DNA: TGCAGCGCGGGGGGCGATTACGAGCAGTACTTC; CDR3: CSAGGDYEQYF
D: NA; V: TRBV6-1; size: NA; J: TRBJ2-3; DNA: TGTGCCAGCAGTGACCAGGGCAAGGGCACAGATACGCAGTATTTT; CDR3: CASSDQGKGTDTQYF
D: TRBD2; V: TRBV7-6; size: NA; J: TRBJ2-2; DNA: TGTGCCAGCAGCTTAGCGGGAGGGCACACCGGGGAGCTGTTTTTT; CDR3: CASSLAGGHTGELFF
D: TRBD2; V: TRBV27; size: once; J: TRBJ2-1; DNA: TGTGCCAGCAGTTTAGGGACTAGCGGGAAAAATGAGCAGTTCTTC; CDR3: CASSLGTSGKNEQFF
D: NA; V: TRBV15; size: NA; J: TRBJ2-7; DNA: TGTGCCACCAGCAGAGATCGAGGAGGGGAGTACGAGCAGTACTTC; CDR3: CATSRDRGGEYEQYF
D: NA; V: TRBV7-3; size: NA; J: TRBJ2-7; DNA: TGTGCCAGCAGCTTAAACGAAGGCTACGAGCAGTACTTC; CDR3: CASSLNEGYEQYF